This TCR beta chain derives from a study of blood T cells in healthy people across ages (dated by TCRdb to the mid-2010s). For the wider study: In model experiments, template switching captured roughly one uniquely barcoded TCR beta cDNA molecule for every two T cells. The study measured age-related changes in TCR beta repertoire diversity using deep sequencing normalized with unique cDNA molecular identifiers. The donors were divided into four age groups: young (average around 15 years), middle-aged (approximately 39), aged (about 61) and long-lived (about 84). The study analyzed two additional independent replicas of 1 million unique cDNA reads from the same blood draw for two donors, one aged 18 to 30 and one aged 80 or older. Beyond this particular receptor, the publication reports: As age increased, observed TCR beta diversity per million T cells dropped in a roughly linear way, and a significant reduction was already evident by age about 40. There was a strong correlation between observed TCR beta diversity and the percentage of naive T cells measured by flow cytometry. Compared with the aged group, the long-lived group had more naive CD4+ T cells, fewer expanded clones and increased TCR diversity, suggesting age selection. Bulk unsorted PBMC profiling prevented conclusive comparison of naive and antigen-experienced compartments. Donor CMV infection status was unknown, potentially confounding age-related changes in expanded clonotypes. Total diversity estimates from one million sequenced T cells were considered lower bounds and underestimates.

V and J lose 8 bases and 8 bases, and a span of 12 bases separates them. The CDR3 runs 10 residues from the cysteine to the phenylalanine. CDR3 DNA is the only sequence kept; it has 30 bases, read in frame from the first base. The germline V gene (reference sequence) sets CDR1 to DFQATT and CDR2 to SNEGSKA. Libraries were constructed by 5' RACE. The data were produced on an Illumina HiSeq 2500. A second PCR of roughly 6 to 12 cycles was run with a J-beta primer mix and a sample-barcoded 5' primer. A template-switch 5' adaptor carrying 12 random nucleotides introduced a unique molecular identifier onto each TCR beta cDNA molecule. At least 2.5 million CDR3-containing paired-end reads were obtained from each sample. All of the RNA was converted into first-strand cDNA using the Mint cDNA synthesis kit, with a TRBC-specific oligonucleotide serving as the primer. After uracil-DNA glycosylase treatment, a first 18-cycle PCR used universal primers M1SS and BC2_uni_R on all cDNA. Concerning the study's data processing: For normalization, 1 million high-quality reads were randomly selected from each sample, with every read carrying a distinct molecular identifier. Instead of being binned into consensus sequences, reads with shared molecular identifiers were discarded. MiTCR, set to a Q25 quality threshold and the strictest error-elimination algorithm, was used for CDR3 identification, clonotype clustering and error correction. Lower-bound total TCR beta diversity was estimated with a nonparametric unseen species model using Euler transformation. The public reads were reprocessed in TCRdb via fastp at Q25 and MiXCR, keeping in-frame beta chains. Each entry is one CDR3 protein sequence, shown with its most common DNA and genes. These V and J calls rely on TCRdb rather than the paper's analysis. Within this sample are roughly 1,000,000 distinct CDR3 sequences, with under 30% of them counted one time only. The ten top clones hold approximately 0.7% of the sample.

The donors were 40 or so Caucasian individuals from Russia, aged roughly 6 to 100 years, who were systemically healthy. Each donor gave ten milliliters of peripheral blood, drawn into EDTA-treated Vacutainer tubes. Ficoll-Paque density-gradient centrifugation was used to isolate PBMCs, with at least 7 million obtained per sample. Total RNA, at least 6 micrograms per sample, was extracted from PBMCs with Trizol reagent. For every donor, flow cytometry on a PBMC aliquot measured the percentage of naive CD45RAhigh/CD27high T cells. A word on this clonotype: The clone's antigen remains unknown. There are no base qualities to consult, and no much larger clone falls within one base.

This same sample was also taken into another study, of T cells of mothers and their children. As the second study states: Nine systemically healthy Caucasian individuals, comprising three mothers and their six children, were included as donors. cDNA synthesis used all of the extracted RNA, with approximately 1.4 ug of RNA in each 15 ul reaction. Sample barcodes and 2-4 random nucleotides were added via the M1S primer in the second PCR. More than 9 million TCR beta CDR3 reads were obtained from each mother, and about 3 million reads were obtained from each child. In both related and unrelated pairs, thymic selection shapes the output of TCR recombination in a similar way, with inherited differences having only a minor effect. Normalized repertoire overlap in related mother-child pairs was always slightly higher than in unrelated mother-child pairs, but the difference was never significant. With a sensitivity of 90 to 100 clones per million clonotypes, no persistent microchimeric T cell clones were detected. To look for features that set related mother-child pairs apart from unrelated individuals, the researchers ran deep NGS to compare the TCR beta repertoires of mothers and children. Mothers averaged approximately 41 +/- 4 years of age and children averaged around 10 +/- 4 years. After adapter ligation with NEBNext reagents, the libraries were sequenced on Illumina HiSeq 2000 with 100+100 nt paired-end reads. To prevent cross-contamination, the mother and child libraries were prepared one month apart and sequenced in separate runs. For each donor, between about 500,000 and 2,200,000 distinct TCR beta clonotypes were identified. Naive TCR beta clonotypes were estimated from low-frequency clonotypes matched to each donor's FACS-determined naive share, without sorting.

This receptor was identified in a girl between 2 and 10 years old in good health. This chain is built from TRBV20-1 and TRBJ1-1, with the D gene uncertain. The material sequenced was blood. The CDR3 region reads CSPGVPEAFF. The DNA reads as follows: TGCAGTCCTGGGGTCCCCGAAGCTTTCTTT.